These 28 T cell receptor beta chains were all obtained from the same sample, sequenced in a study of cytomegalovirus exposure and HLA in healthy donors (dated by TCRdb to the late 2010s). The library was obtained by the immunoSEQ multiplex PCR assay. For the multiplex PCR, a mixture combining 60 forward primers for TCR Vbeta segments and 13 reverse primers for TCR Jbeta segments was used. TCRdb stores this immuneACCESS table with in-frame sequences only. Part of the clones is absent; in the studies checked, under half of the shortfall reflects unresolved V genes, and no reason is known for the rest. This sample comprises about 180,000 clones, about four fifths of them detected only once. 1.5% of the sample lies in the top ten. The sequencing sample was made of PBMCs. All receptors derive from a man aged 35 to 55 in good health and CMV-seronegative.

This chain links TRBV7-9 with TRBJ1-1; D possibly corresponds to TRBD1 (5 bases). This CDR3 spans 13 amino acids. The germline V gene has CDR1 SEHNR and CDR2 FQNEAQ (reference sequence). V was cut by 5 bases and J by 6 bases, with 13 bases left in between. CDR3 coding DNA: TGTGCCAGCAGCAGACCAATGGGGCCTGAAGCTTTCTTT. As protein: CASSRPMGPEAFF.

The gene calls are TRBV5-1 and TRBJ2-2, with D maybe TRBD2 (5 bases). The V end was cut by 4 bases, the J end by 4 bases, with 14 bases between. This CDR3 is built from 15 residues. CDR1 and CDR2 from the germline V gene are SGHRS and YFSETQ. The CDR3 here is CASSRALARTGELFF. The CDR3 bases are TGCGCCAGCAGCCGAGCTTTAGCGCGCACCGGGGAGCTGTTTTTT.

The V gene is TRBV28, the J gene TRBJ1-4; D might be TRBD1 (6 bases). Looked up from germline, CDR1 is MDHEN and CDR2 is SYDVKM. This CDR3 contains 15 residues. The V and J ends lost 7 bases and 7 bases respectively, with 19 bases between them. This CDR3 is CASKVTGRGSEKLFF. The DNA of the CDR3 is TGTGCCAGCAAAGTTACAGGGAGAGGTAGTGAAAAACTGTTTTTT.

This chain links TRBV25-1 with TRBJ2-3; 12 nucleotides line up with TRBD1. The CDR3 length is 16 residues. V lost 5 bases and J lost 3; bases outside the gene matches: 6. CDR1 and CDR2 (germline): MGHDK, SYGVNS. In nucleotides, the CDR3 is TGTGCCAGCAGTCCGGGACAGGGGGCGCGGACAGATACGCAGTATTTT. Protein: CASSPGQGARTDTQYF.

The V gene is TRBV18, the J gene TRBJ1-3, with a tentative D call TRBD1 (6 bases). The ends were cut back, 6 bases at V and 1 base at J, with 10 bases in the middle. Per the germline V gene, CDR1 is KGHSH and CDR2 is LQKENI. The CDR3 is made up of 14 amino acids. The CDR3 nucleotides are TGTGCCAGCTCCGCCGGGACATCTGGAAACACCATATATTTT. Its protein product is CASSAGTSGNTIYF.

The chain has TRBV5-5 and TRBJ2-1; 8 nucleotides match TRBD1. The CDR3 extends over 17 amino acids. CDR1 and CDR2 (germline): SGHKS, YYEKEE (reference sequence). V was clipped by 0 bases and J by 3 bases; unmatched bases: 8. As DNA, the CDR3 is TGTGCCAGCAGCTTGGCCGAGGCAGGGGGCTTCTACAATGAGCAGTTCTTC. This codes for CASSLAEAGGFYNEQFF.

The chain combines TRBV6-5 with TRBJ1-5; D unresolved. The CDR3 runs to 15 residues. CDR1 and CDR2 from the germline V gene are MNHEY and SVGAGI. The germline V and J ends were trimmed by 8 bases and 0 bases, with 14 bases remaining between them. The CDR3 here is CASRRFSDSNQPQHF. DNA for the CDR3: TGTGCCAGCCGCAGGTTTTCTGATAGCAATCAGCCCCAGCATTTT.

This chain uses TRBV5-5 with TRBJ1-2, with D possibly being TRBD1 (6 bases). V was shortened by 0 bases and J by 7 bases, with 13 bases between the two germline ends. CDR1 is SGHKS, CDR2 YYEKEE, per germline (reference sequence). This CDR3 is built from 14 residues. The CDR3 reads CASSLANRVAGYTF. CDR3 bases: TGTGCCAGCAGCTTGGCTAACAGGGTGGCTGGCTACACCTTC.

The rearrangement links TRBV4-1 to TRBJ2-3, with 8 bases matching TRBD1. The CDR3 is 16 residues long. Losses at the gene ends were 4 bases for V and 1 base for J; bases not matched to a gene: 7. CDR1 and CDR2 (germline): MGHRA, YSYEKL. CDR3 DNA sequence: TGCGCCAGCAGCCGAATGCTGACAGGGGGCACAGATACGCAGTATTTT. Residues: CASSRMLTGGTDTQYF.

The chain employs TRBV6-5 and TRBJ1-6, with a weak D call TRBD1 (5 bases). Trimming cost V 8 bases and J 8 bases, with 16 bases left between them. Per the germline V gene, CDR1 is MNHEY and CDR2 is SVGAGI. The CDR3 is made up of 14 amino acids. The CDR3 DNA reads TGTGCCAGCTGTTCCGGGACTGCCTATTCACCCCTCCACTTT. Residues: CASCSGTAYSPLHF.

The V call is TRBV4-2, the J call TRBJ2-2; 11 bases map to TRBD2. J lost 7 bases, V lost 5 bases, and 6 bases had no gene match. CDR1 is LGHNA, CDR2 YNFKEQ, per germline. The CDR3 runs 15 residues. The CDR3 region has the DNA TGTGCCAGCAGCTCAGAGGGACTAGCGGTCGGGGAGCTGTTTTTT. Translating gives CASSSEGLAVGELFF.

This chain connects TRBV19 to TRBJ2-7, with D possibly matching TRBD1 (6 bases). Trimming removed 4 bases at V and 4 bases at J, with 14 bases between. This CDR3 is 14 amino acids long. Germline V lookup: CDR1 LNHDA, CDR2 SQIVND (reference sequence). The CDR3 region is CASSTLDRSYEQYF. In DNA form, the CDR3 reads TGTGCCAGTAGTACTCTAGACAGGTCGTACGAGCAGTACTTC.

This chain joins TRBV7-9 and TRBJ2-7; the D gene is possibly TRBD2 (6 bases). The CDR3 has 14 amino acids. With 5 bases removed from V and 7 bases from J, the gap between germline ends came to 18 bases. Germline V lookup: CDR1 SEHNR, CDR2 FQNEAQ (reference sequence). CDR3 DNA: TGTGCCAGCAGCAGATCAGGGAGGCGCAGAGAGCAGTACTTC. Its protein product is CASSRSGRRREQYF.

This chain joins TRBV5-4 and TRBJ2-2; perhaps TRBD2 as D (6 bases). V was shortened by 4 bases and J by 4 bases, with 14 bases between the two germline ends. The CDR3 runs to 15 residues. In germline, CDR1 is SGHNT, CDR2 YYREEE (reference sequence). In DNA form, the CDR3 reads TGTGCCAGCAGCCTCGGGACTGCAGCCACCGGGGAGCTGTTTTTT. Translation gives CASSLGTAATGELFF.

The chain has TRBV28 and TRBJ1-2, with D perhaps matching TRBD1 (6 bases). Germline V gene data show CDR1 as MDHEN and CDR2 as SYDVKM. There are 14 residues in the CDR3. Deletions cut 1 base from V and 4 bases from J, with 10 bases between. CDR3 DNA sequence: TGTGCCAGCAGTTTATCCAGGGGAACCTATGGCTACACCTTC. It yields the protein CASSLSRGTYGYTF.

This clone was counted once. The rearrangement uses TRBV10-3 and TRBJ2-5, with D perhaps TRBD1 (6 bases). This CDR3 is built from 15 residues. Deletions cut 5 bases from V and 3 bases from J, with 16 bases between. The V gene's germline CDR1 is ENHRY and CDR2 SYGVKD. CDR3 nucleotides: TGTGCCATCAGTAGAGGAGCAGGGGCCGAAGAGACCCAGTACTTC. Translation gives CAISRGAGAEETQYF.

CDR3 coding DNA: TGTGCCAGCAGCCTCCGAACAGGGGTGTACTTTAATGAAAAACTGTTTTTT. Protein: CASSLRTGVYFNEKLFF. The rearrangement joins TRBV5-4 to TRBJ1-4; 7 bases map to TRBD1. Per the germline V gene, CDR1 is SGHNT and CDR2 is YYREEE (reference sequence). The V gene end was trimmed by 4 bases and the J gene end by 4 bases; junction bases not matched to a gene: 13. This CDR3 region has 17 residues.

The chain links TRBV7-9 to TRBJ2-3; D perhaps matches TRBD2 (7 bases). The germline V gene has CDR1 SEHNR and CDR2 FQNEAQ (reference sequence). The CDR3 covers 15 residues. The V gene lost 5 bases and the J gene lost 6 bases, with 18 bases spanning the gap. CDR3 region: CASSPPGGRIDTQYF. The DNA for the CDR3 is TGTGCCAGCAGCCCACCCGGGGGGCGGATCGATACGCAGTATTTT.

CDR3 protein: CASSSPPTAAYGYTF. The CDR3 DNA sequence: TGTGCCAGCAGTTCACCACCGACAGCCGCCTATGGCTACACCTTC. The rearrangement joins TRBV28 to TRBJ1-2, with D maybe TRBD1 (5 bases). Germline V gives CDR1 MDHEN, CDR2 SYDVKM. This CDR3 comprises 15 residues. The V and J ends lost 4 bases and 4 bases respectively, with 16 bases between them.

The CDR3 loop is CASSPYDRDQTEAFF. CDR3 nucleotide sequence: TGTGCCAGCAGTCCCTACGACAGGGATCAAACTGAAGCTTTCTTT. The chain combines TRBV6-6 with TRBJ1-1; 7 bases align to TRBD1. V was clipped by 5 bases and J by 5 bases; unmatched bases: 11. This CDR3 comprises 15 residues. The germline V gene has CDR1 MNHNY and CDR2 SVGAGI (reference sequence).

This sequence joins TRBV11-3 and TRBJ2-3, with TRBD1 as a possible D gene (6 bases). The germline CDR1 and CDR2 sequences are SGHNT and YENEEA. The CDR3 covers 15 residues. Between the trimmed V and J ends, which lost 2 bases and 2 bases, there was a span of 11 bases. Here the CDR3 DNA reads TGTGCCAGCAGCTTACAACAGGGCCCCACAGATACGCAGTATTTT. Protein sequence: CASSLQQGPTDTQYF.

The rearrangement links TRBV9 to TRBJ2-2; perhaps TRBD1 as D (6 bases). V was pared by 3 bases and J by 2 bases, with 8 bases between. The CDR3 loop spans 14 amino acids. Germline CDR1 is SGDLS and CDR2 is YYNGEE. DNA of the CDR3: TGTGCCAGCAGCGAAGGGACAAACACCGGGGAGCTGTTTTTT. Translating gives CASSEGTNTGELFF.

This sequence joins TRBV28 and TRBJ2-2; the match to TRBD1 covers 8 bases. Germline CDR1 and CDR2: MDHEN and SYDVKM. This CDR3 has 13 residues. The V gene end was trimmed by 6 bases and the J gene end by 8 bases; junction bases not matched to a gene: 5. This CDR3 is CASSPQGVGELFF. CDR3 coding DNA: TGTGCCAGCAGCCCACAGGGGGTAGGGGAGCTGTTTTTT. Full variable domain (remainder filled in from reference TRBV28 and TRBJ2-2): DVKVTQSSRYLVKRTGEKVFLECVQDMDHENMFWYRQDPGLGLRLIYFSYDVKMKEKGDIPEGYSVSREKKERFSLILESASTNQTSMYLCASSPQGVGELFFGEGSRLTVL.

The rearrangement joins TRBV29-1 to TRBJ1-2; D unclear. The CDR3 has 14 amino acids. V lost 2 bases and J 0 bases, leaving 10 bases between the germline ends. From germline, CDR1 is SQVTM and CDR2 ANQGSEA. DNA of the CDR3: TGCAGCGTTGAAATCCCTCGAGCTAACTATGGCTACACCTTC. It translates to CSVEIPRANYGYTF.

In DNA, the CDR3 is TGTGCCAGCAGCTTGGGTTTGCGGGGCGGTGGGGGCTATGGCTACACCTTC. Translation: CASSLGLRGGGGYGYTF. This chain joins TRBV5-5 and TRBJ1-2; possible D gene TRBD1, 5 bases. The CDR3 loop spans 17 amino acids. Trimming shortened V by 0 bases and J by 4 bases, and 19 bases separated the two germline ends. Per germline, CDR1 SGHKS and CDR2 YYEKEE (reference sequence).

The chain recombines TRBV5-1 with TRBJ2-7, with D tentatively TRBD1 (6 bases). Germline-derived CDR1 and CDR2 are SGHRS and YFSETQ. The V end was cut by 3 bases, the J end by 0 bases, with 10 bases between. This CDR3 is built from 14 residues. Here the CDR3 reads CASSSRGPSYEQYF. The CDR3 coding sequence is TGCGCCAGCAGCTCCAGGGGCCCCTCCTACGAGCAGTACTTC.

J is TRBJ1-4 and V is TRBV27; 7 nucleotides line up with TRBD1. Germline values: CDR1 MNHEY, CDR2 SMNVEV (reference sequence). Trimming at V came to 6 bases and at J to 8 bases, leaving 6 bases not matched to a gene. The CDR3 is 13 residues long. The CDR3 spells CASRRTGAEKLFF. The CDR3 nucleotides read TGTGCCAGCAGACGCACAGGGGCCGAAAAACTGTTTTTT.

CDR3 coding DNA: TGCGCCAGCAGCCACGGGACAGCGAGTTATAGCAATCAGCCCCAGCATTTT. Its translation is CASSHGTASYSNQPQHF. The chain recombines TRBV4-3 with TRBJ1-5; 7 bases map to TRBD1. CDR3 length: 17 amino acids. Germline CDR1 reads LGHNA; CDR2 reads YSLEER. With V trimmed by 3 bases and J by 0 bases, 8 bases remained unmatched.